This TCR beta chain was captured by sequencing in a study of blood T cells in healthy people across ages. A sample-barcoded 5' primer and a J-beta primer mix were used in a second PCR of roughly 7 to 12 cycles. A template-switch adaptor containing 12 random nucleotides labeled each cDNA molecule. A single record per CDR3 protein comes from TCRdb applying MiXCR to the 5' RACE reads. The data show approximately 600,000 distinct CDR3 sequences, about 54% seen once. This CDR3 has 16 residues. CDR1 is SGHTA, CDR2 FQGNSA, per germline. Trimming removed 4 bases at V and 2 bases at J, with 16 bases between. This sequence joins TRBV7-2 and TRBJ2-3; the D is unclear. The TCR was taken from a man aged 55 to 69 in good health. Sequenced input: blood. The CDR3 loop is CASSYPGPPLTDTQYF. The DNA of the CDR3 is TGTGCCAGCAGCTACCCAGGCCCCCCCCTCACAGATACGCAGTATTTT.